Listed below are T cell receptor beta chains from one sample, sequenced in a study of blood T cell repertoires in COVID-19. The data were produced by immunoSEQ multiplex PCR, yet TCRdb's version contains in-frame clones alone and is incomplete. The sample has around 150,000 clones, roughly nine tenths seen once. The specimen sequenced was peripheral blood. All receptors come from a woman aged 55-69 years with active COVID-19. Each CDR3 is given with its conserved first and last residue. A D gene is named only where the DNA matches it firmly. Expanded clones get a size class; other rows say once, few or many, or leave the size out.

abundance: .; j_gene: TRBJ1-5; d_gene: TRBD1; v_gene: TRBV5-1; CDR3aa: CASSLGTGTNQPQHF; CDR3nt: TGCGCCAGCAGCCTGGGGACAGGGACCAATCAGCCCCAGCATTTT
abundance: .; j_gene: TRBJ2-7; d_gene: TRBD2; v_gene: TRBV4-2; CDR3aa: CASSQNPSGSYEQYF; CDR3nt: TGTGCCAGCAGCCAAAACCCTAGCGGGAGCTACGAGCAGTACTTC
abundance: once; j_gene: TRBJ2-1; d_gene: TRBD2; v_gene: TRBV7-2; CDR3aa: CASSLGREGIF; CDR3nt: TGTGCCAGCAGCTTAGGGCGGGAGGGGATCTTC
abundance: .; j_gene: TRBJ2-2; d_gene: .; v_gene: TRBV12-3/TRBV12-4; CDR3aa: CASSWTAGELFF; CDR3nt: TGTGCCAGCAGTTGGACTGCCGGGGAGCTGTTTTTT
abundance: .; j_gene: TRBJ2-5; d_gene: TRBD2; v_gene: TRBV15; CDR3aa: CATSLPLALAGGPEETQYF; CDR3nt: TGTGCCACCAGCCTTCCCCTCGCGCTAGCGGGAGGGCCGGAGGAGACCCAGTACTTC
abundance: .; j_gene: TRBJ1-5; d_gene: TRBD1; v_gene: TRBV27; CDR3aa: CASSLSPTGLQPQHF; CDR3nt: TGTGCCAGCAGTTTATCCCCGACAGGGCTTCAGCCCCAGCATTTT
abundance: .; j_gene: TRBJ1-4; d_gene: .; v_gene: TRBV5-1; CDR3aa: CASAGGGQQNEKLFF; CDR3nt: TGCGCCAGCGCGGGGGGAGGTCAGCAGAATGAAAAACTGTTTTTT
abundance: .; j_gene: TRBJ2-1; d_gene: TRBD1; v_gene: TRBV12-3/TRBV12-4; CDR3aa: CASSLNRGNEQFF; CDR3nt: TGTGCCAGCAGTCTAAACAGGGGTAATGAGCAGTTCTTC
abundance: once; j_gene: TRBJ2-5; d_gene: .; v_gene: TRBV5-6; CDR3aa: CASSLAGLSQETQYF; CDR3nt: TGTGCCAGCAGCTTGGCAGGGCTTTCACAAGAGACCCAGTACTTC
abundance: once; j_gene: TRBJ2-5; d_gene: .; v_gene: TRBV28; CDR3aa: CASSPRFRFQYF; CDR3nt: TGTGCCAGCAGTCCACGTTTTCGGTTCCAGTACTTC
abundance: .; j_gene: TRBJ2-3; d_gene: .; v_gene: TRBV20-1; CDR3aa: CSARGGSSAYF; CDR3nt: TGCAGTGCTAGAGGGGGATCTAGCGCGTATTTT
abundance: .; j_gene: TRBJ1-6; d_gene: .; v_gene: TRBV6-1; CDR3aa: CASSEGANSPLHF; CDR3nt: TGTGCCAGCAGTGAGGGCGCCAATTCACCCCTCCACTTT
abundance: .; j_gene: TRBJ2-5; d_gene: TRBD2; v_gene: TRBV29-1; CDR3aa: CSVVPWTSGNQETQYF; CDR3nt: TGCAGCGTTGTGCCATGGACTAGCGGGAACCAAGAGACCCAGTACTTC
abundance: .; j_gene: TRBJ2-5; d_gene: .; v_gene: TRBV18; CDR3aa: CASSPSDRETQYF; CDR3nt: TGTGCCAGCTCACCATCGGACAGAGAGACCCAGTACTTC
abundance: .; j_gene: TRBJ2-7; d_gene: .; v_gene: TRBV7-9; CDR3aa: CASSPTSSYEQYF; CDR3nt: TGTGCCAGCAGCCCAACCAGCTCCTACGAGCAGTACTTC
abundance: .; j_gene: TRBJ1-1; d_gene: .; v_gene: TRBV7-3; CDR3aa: CASSLNRDTEAFF; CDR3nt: TGTGCCAGCAGCTTAAACAGGGATACTGAAGCTTTCTTT
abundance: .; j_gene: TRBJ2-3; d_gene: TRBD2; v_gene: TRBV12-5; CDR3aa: CASGAGLAGRGSTDTQYF; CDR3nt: TGTGCTAGTGGTGCCGGACTAGCGGGGAGAGGTAGCACAGATACGCAGTATTTT
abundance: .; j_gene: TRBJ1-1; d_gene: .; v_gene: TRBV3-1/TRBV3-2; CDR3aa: CASSQVVFSVLRDTEAFF; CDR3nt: TGTGCCAGCAGCCAAGTTGTCTTTAGTGTCCTGAGGGACACTGAAGCTTTCTTT
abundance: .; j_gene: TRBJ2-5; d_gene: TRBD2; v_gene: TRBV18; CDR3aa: CASSPGLAGRETQYF; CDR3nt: TGTGCCAGCTCCCCGGGACTAGCGGGACGAGAGACCCAGTACTTC
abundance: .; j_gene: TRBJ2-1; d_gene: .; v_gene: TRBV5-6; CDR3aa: CASSRVAGQFF; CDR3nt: TGTGCCAGCAGCCGCGTTGCGGGACAGTTCTTC
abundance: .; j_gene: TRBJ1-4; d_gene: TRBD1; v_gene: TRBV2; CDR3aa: CASSGQGLTNEKLFF; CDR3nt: TGTGCCAGCAGCGGACAGGGGTTAACTAATGAAAAACTGTTTTTT
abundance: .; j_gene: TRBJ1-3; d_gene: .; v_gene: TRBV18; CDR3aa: CASSPLSGDSGNTIYF; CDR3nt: TGTGCCAGCTCACCACTCTCCGGAGACTCTGGAAACACCATATATTTT
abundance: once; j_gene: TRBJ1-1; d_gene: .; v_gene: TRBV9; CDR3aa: CASRAWEGEAFF; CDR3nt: TGTGCCAGCAGAGCCTGGGAGGGCGAAGCTTTCTTT
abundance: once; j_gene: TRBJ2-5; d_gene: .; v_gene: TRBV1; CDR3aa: CTSSKRKEVAHLHKTQYF; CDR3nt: TGCACCAGCAGCAAACGAAAAGAGGTAGCGCACCTCCATAAGACCCAGTACTTC
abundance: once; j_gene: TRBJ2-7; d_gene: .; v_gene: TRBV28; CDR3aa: CASINGGQDYEQYF; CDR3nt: TGTGCCAGCATCAACGGGGGTCAAGACTACGAGCAGTACTTC
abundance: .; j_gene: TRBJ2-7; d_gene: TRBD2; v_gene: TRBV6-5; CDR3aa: CASSYLGRESYEQYF; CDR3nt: TGTGCCAGCAGTTATCTCGGGCGGGAGAGCTACGAGCAGTACTTC
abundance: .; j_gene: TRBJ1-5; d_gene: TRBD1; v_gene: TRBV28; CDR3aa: CASSSTQGAAYQPQHF; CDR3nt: TGTGCCAGCAGTTCCACACAGGGGGCTGCGTATCAGCCCCAGCATTTT
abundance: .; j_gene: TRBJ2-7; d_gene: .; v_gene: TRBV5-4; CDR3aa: CASSGGVPNGEQYF; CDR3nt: TGTGCCAGCAGCGGTGGCGTACCAAACGGGGAGCAGTACTTC
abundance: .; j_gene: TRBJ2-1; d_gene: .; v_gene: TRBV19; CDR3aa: CASSFPIGGRNEQFF; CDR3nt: TGTGCCAGTAGTTTCCCTATTGGGGGGAGAAATGAGCAGTTCTTC
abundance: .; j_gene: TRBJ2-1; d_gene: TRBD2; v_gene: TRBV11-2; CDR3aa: CASTLAGVREQFF; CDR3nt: TGTGCCAGCACACTAGCGGGAGTACGGGAGCAGTTCTTC
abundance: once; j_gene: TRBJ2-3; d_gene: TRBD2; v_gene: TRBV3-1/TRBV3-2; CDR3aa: CASSPTLAATDTQYF; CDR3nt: TGTGCCAGCAGCCCAACACTAGCGGCCACAGATACGCAGTATTTT
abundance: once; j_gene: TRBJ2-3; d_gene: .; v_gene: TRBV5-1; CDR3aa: CASSFGEITDTQYF; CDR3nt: TGCGCCAGCAGCTTCGGGGAGATCACAGATACGCAGTATTTT
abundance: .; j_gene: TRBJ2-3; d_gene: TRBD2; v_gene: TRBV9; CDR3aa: CASSVGVAGGDTQQYF; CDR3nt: TGTGCCAGCAGCGTAGGTGTGGCGGGAGGGGATACGCAGCAGTATTTT
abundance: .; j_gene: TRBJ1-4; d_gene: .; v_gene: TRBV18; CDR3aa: CASSPRQANEKLFF; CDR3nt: TGTGCCAGCTCACCGAGACAGGCCAATGAAAAACTGTTTTTT
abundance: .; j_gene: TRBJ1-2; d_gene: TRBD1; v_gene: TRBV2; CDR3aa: CASSIQGVPSANYGYTF; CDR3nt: TGTGCCAGCAGCATCCAGGGGGTCCCATCCGCTAACTATGGCTACACCTTC
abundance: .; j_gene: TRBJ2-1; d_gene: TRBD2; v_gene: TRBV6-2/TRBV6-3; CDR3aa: CASSYRGLADWGNEQFF; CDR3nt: TGTGCCAGCAGTTACCGAGGACTAGCCGATTGGGGCAATGAGCAGTTCTTC
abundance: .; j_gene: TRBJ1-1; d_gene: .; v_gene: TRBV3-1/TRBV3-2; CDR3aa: CASSPGQLGTEAFF; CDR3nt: TGTGCCAGCAGCCCAGGACAGTTGGGCACTGAAGCTTTCTTT